A single sample gave rise to the 13 T cell receptor beta chains below, sequenced in a study of shared clonotypes between healthy human individuals. TCRdb's table, derived via immunoSEQ multiplex PCR, lists solely in-frame clones and lacks some. The sample shows about 320,000 clones, 80% to 90% of them seen only once. Sequenced sample: memory CD8+ T cells sorted from blood. Stated subset: CD45RO+ cells pooled with CCR7-negative TemRA cells. The receptors here all came from a young man in good health.

This rearrangement joins TRBV7-3 to TRBJ2-3; D is ambiguous. Germline V gives CDR1 SGHTA, CDR2 FQGTGA. The CDR3 covers 14 residues. Trimming cost V 3 bases and J 10 bases, with 17 bases left between them. CDR3 protein: CASSLYPLFLAQYF. The CDR3 DNA follows: TGTGCCAGCAGCTTGTATCCTCTGTTCCTTGCGCAGTATTTT.

This rearrangement joins TRBV4-1 to TRBJ1-1; a possible D gene is TRBD1 (5 bases). Trimming stripped 1 base from V and 1 base from J, with 10 bases between. The CDR3 is 15 residues long. Germline V gene sequence: CDR1 MGHRA, CDR2 YSYEKL. The DNA of the CDR3 is TGCGCCAGCAGCCAAGCGGGGACGGCGAACACTGAAGCTTTCTTT. It yields the protein CASSQAGTANTEAFF.

The V call is TRBV6-6, the J call TRBJ2-1, with a tentative D call TRBD1 (5 bases). The germline gives CDR1 MNHNY, CDR2 SVGAGI (reference sequence). CDR3 length: 16 residues. Deletions cut 4 bases from V and 3 bases from J, with 16 bases between. CDR3 nucleotides: TGTGCCAGCAGTTTCCAGGGTGTCGGGCACTACAATGAGCAGTTCTTC. This sequence encodes CASSFQGVGHYNEQFF.

The chain joins TRBV28 to TRBJ1-1; D perhaps matches TRBD1 (6 bases). Germline CDR1 MDHEN, CDR2 SYDVKM. The CDR3 is 16 residues long. Trimming removed 5 bases from V and 0 bases from J, with 16 bases in between. CDR3 amino acids: CASSQFTTGLNTEAFF. The CDR3 nucleotides read TGTGCCAGCAGTCAATTCACGACAGGCTTGAACACTGAAGCTTTCTTT.

V is TRBV11-3 and J is TRBJ2-7, with 9 positions matching TRBD1. The V segment lost 5 bases and the J segment 3 bases; nucleotides outside the gene matches: 8. The CDR3 is 15 amino acids. Germline CDR1 reads SGHNT; CDR2 reads YENEEA. Here the CDR3 reads CASSPPRDRVYEQYF. DNA of the CDR3: TGTGCCAGCAGCCCGCCCCGGGACAGGGTCTACGAGCAGTACTTC.

The chain carries TRBV10-3 and TRBJ1-1; TRBD1 might be the D (6 bases). CDR3 length: 14 amino acids. V lost 4 bases and J 0 bases, leaving 9 bases between the germline ends. The V gene's germline CDR1 is ENHRY and CDR2 SYGVKD. The CDR3 DNA sequence: TGTGCCATCAGTGCCGCAGGGGTGAACACTGAAGCTTTCTTT. It translates to CAISAAGVNTEAFF.

The chain combines TRBV4-3 with TRBJ2-1; D remains ambiguous. CDR3 size: 17 residues. Germline lookup yields CDR1 LGHNA and CDR2 YSLEER. The germline V and J ends were trimmed by 1 base and 0 bases, with 13 bases remaining between them. CDR3 nucleotide sequence: TGCGCCAGCAGCCAAGTAGGTGTGTCTAGCTCCTACAATGAGCAGTTCTTC. Protein: CASSQVGVSSSYNEQFF.

The CDR3, as DNA: TGCGCCAGCAGCCAAGGACAGGGCACCGGGGAGCTGTTTTTT. Translated: CASSQGQGTGELFF. The chain has TRBV4-1 and TRBJ2-2; 7 bases are a match to TRBD1. Germline CDR1 MGHRA, CDR2 YSYEKL. CDR3 length: 14 amino acids. J gave up 4 bases and V 1 base, and 0 bases lay outside the gene matches.

The chain uses TRBV6-5 and TRBJ2-1, with TRBD2 matching 9 bases. The CDR3 length is 15 residues. The germline gives CDR1 MNHEY, CDR2 SVGAGI. The ends lost 7 bases at V and 4 bases at J; junction bases unmatched: 8. Here the CDR3 reads CASNTGLASYNEQFF. As DNA, the CDR3 is TGTGCCAGCAACACAGGACTAGCGAGTTACAATGAGCAGTTCTTC.

There are a few counts of this clone. Other DNA sequences in the same sample also yield this CDR3. This sequence joins TRBV27 and TRBJ2-5; D is possibly TRBD1 or TRBD2 (5 bases each). Germline values: CDR1 MNHEY, CDR2 SMNVEV (reference sequence). The CDR3 is made up of 14 amino acids. V dropped 3 bases and J dropped 2 bases, with 10 bases sitting between them. The CDR3 bases are TGTGCCAGCAGTTTGGGGCCGGGGCAAGAGACCCAGTACTTC. Its translation is CASSLGPGQETQYF.

The chain carries TRBV30 and TRBJ1-1; D not certain. Between the trimmed V and J ends, which lost 1 base and 5 bases, there was a span of 11 bases. The germline V gene encodes CDR1 GTSNPN and CDR2 SVGIG (reference sequence). This CDR3 comprises 13 residues. CDR3 bases: TGTGCCTGGAGTGCGGAGGGATTTACTGAAGCTTTCTTT. Protein: CAWSAEGFTEAFF.

The chain combines TRBV27 with TRBJ2-1, with D possibly matching TRBD1 (6 bases). V shed 5 bases and J shed 3 bases, with 11 bases lying between them. Germline loops: CDR1 MNHEY, CDR2 SMNVEV (reference sequence). The CDR3 has 14 residues. CDR3 nucleotides: TGTGCCAGCAGTCTCCAGGACAGCTACAATGAGCAGTTCTTC. It specifies CASSLQDSYNEQFF.

This clone is a singleton in its sample. The chain joins TRBV7-2 to TRBJ2-3, with TRBD2 matching 10 bases. V was pared by 2 bases and J by 1 base, with 6 bases of the junction left unmatched. Germline V lookup: CDR1 SGHTA, CDR2 FQGNSA. This CDR3 is built from 17 residues. This CDR3 is CASSLPSGSLGTDTQYF. CDR3 bases: TGTGCCAGCAGCTTACCTAGCGGGAGTCTTGGCACAGATACGCAGTATTTT.